This is a list of T cell receptor beta chains from one sample in a study of T cells in Graves' hyperthyroidism and ophthalmopathy. TCRdb ran MiXCR on the multiplex PCR reads and lists one entry per CDR3 protein. The repertoire holds about 640,000 distinct CDR3 sequences, with around 20% as singletons. Material: blood. All receptors derive from a man aged 25-45 years with Graves' ophthalmopathy. Both conserved end residues are part of each CDR3. Clone size is shown for a subset of rows, as once, few, many or a class of expanded clone.

CDR3 protein	V gene	J gene	clone size
CASSRVGVYNEQFF	TRBV5-1	TRBJ2-1	.
CSAGMGNEQYF	TRBV20-1	TRBJ2-7	.
CAWSILRGAGNTIYF	TRBV30	TRBJ1-3	.
CASSEEAGVGNEQFF	TRBV2	TRBJ2-1	many
CASSLYRGRDTEAFF	TRBV28	TRBJ1-1	few
CASSYWGGSANEQFF	TRBV6-2/TRBV6-3	TRBJ2-1	once
CASSLAEGSGELFF	TRBV7-9	TRBJ2-2	few
CASSVAFVSLWGPQYF	TRBV9	TRBJ2-5	few
CASSLARGSPLHF	TRBV7-2	TRBJ1-6	many
CASSQEDTWEQYF	TRBV4-1	TRBJ2-7	.
CASSQGAGVRGNTEAFF	TRBV2	TRBJ1-1	.
CSARAVAGIGTDTQYF	TRBV20-1	TRBJ2-3	few
CSVGVFASGSNEQFF	TRBV29-1	TRBJ2-1	once
CSARDHRETGELFF	TRBV20-1	TRBJ2-2	.
CASRSAGYTF	TRBV6-1	TRBJ1-2	few
CASSQKNSATNEKLFF	TRBV3-1	TRBJ1-4	many
CASSRELSSYNEQFF	TRBV7-6	TRBJ2-1	.
CSARDRGGSSGSSHEQYF	TRBV20-1	TRBJ2-7	.
CASSLAGLLYEQYF	TRBV7-8	TRBJ2-7	few
CSVDEETGTGDNEQFF	TRBV29-1	TRBJ2-1	few
CASTSGDFGEQYF	TRBV4-1	TRBJ2-7	.
CASSLSASGRVTEAFF	TRBV5-5	TRBJ1-1	.
CASSFSGPYEQYF	TRBV7-2	TRBJ2-7	many
CASSSARPLEQYF	TRBV2	TRBJ2-7	many
CASSRLSGTRSGQYF	TRBV28	TRBJ2-7	.
CASSVGLAGIQETQYF	TRBV6-1	TRBJ2-5	few
CASSFGVPPREQPQHF	TRBV12-3/TRBV12-4	TRBJ1-5	many
CATSRVLAGGGELFF	TRBV15	TRBJ2-2	few
CASSSRTGGSTEAFF	TRBV11-2	TRBJ1-1	.
CASSDGLARGNEQFF	TRBV11-2	TRBJ2-1	many
CASSLSGTQNTEAFF	TRBV11-2	TRBJ1-1	.
CASSIRREVDEQFF	TRBV19	TRBJ2-1	.
CASSLVSTTDTQYF	TRBV28	TRBJ2-3	few